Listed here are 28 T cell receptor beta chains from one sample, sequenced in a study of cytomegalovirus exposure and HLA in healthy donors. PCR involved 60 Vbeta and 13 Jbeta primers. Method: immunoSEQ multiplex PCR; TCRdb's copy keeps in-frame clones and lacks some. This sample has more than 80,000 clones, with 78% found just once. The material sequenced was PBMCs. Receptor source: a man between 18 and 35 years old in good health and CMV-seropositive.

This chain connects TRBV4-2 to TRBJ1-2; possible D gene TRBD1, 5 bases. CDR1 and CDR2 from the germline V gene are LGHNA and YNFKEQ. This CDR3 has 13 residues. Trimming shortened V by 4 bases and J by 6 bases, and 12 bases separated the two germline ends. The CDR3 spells CASSRGGVDGYTF. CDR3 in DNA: TGTGCCAGCAGCCGTGGGGGGGTCGATGGCTACACCTTC.

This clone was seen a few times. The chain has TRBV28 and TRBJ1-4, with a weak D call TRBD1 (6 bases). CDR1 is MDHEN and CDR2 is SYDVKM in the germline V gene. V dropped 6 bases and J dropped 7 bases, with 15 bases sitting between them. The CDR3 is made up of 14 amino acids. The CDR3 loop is CASSSHRDGEKLFF. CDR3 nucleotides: TGTGCCAGCAGCTCCCACAGGGACGGTGAAAAACTGTTTTTT.

CDR3 residues: CASSLGGTSGGLFF. The CDR3 DNA follows: TGTGCCAGCAGTCTCGGAGGGACCTCAGGAGGACTGTTTTTT. V and J are TRBV28 and TRBJ1-4; D possibly corresponds to TRBD1 (5 bases). The CDR3 length is 14 residues. Germline V gene sequence: CDR1 MDHEN, CDR2 SYDVKM. V was trimmed by 5 bases and J by 13 bases, leaving 20 bases between them. Full variable domain (outside the CDR3, taken from reference TRBV28 and TRBJ1-4): DVKVTQSSRYLVKRTGEKVFLECVQDMDHENMFWYRQDPGLGLRLIYFSYDVKMKEKGDIPEGYSVSREKKERFSLILESASTNQTSMYLCASSLGGTSGGLFFGSGTQLSVL.

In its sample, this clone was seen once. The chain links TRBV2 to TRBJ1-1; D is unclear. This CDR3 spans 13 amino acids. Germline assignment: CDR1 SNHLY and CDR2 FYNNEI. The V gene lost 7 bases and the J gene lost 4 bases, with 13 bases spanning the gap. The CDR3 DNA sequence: TGTGCCAGCACCAGACCAAGGAGCACTGAAGCTTTCTTT. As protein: CASTRPRSTEAFF.

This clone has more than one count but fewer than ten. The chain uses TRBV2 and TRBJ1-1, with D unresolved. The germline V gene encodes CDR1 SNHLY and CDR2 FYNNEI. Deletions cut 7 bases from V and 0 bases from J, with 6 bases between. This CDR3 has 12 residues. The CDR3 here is CASIGMNTEAFF. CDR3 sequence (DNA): TGTGCCAGCATCGGGATGAACACTGAAGCTTTCTTT.

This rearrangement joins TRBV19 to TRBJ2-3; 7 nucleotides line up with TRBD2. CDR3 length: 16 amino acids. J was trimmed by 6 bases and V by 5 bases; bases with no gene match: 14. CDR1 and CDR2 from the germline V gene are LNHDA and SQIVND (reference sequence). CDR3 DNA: TGTGCCAGTAGTTCCCCCGCGGGAGTCTTCGGGGATACGCAGTATTTT. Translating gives CASSSPAGVFGDTQYF. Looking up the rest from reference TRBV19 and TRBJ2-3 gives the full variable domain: DGGITQSPKYLFRKEGQNVTLSCEQNLNHDAMYWYRQDPGQGLRLIYYSQIVNDFQKGDIAEGYSVSREKKESFPLTVTSAQKNPTAFYLCASSSPAGVFGDTQYFGPGTRLTVL.

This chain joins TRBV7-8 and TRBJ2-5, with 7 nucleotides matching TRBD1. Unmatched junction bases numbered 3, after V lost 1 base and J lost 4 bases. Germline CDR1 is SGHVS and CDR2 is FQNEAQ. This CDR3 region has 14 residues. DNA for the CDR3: TGTGCCAGCAGCTTAGACAGGGGTAGAGAGACCCAGTACTTC. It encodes CASSLDRGRETQYF.

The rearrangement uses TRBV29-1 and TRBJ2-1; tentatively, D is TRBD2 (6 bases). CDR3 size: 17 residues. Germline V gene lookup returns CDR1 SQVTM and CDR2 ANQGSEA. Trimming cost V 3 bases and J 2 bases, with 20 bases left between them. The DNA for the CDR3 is TGCAGCGTTGACATGCCCGCGGGGAAACTAGCCTACAATGAGCAGTTCTTC. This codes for CSVDMPAGKLAYNEQFF.

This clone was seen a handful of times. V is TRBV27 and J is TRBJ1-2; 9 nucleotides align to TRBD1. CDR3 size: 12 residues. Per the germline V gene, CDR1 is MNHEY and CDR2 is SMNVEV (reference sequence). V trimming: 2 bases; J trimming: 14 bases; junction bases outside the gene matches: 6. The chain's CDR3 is CASSLIGTGWTF. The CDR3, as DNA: TGTGCCAGCAGTTTAATTGGGACAGGGTGGACCTTC.

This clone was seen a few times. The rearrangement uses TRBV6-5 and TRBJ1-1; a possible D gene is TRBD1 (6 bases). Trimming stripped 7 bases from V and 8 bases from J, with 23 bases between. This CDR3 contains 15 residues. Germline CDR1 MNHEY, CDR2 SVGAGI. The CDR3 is CASNIRRGPPGEAFF. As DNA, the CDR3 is TGTGCCAGCAATATCCGCAGGGGCCCTCCTGGGGAAGCTTTCTTT.

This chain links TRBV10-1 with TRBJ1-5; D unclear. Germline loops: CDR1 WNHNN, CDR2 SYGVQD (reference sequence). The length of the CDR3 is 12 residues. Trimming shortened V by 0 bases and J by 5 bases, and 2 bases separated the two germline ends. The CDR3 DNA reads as TGCGCCAGCAGTGAGTCCGATCAGCCCCAGCATTTT. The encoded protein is CASSESDQPQHF.

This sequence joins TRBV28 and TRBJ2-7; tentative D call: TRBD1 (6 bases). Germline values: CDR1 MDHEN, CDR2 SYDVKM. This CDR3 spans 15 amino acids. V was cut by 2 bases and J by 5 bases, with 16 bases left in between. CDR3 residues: CASSLSPSRGDEQYF. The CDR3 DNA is TGTGCCAGCAGTTTAAGCCCCTCCAGGGGAGACGAGCAGTACTTC.

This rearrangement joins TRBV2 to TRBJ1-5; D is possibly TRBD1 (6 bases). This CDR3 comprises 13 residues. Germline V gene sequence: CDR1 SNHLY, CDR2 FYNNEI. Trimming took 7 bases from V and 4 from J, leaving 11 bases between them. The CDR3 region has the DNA TGTGCCAGCACCGGACAGTTAAATCAGCCCCAGCATTTT. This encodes CASTGQLNQPQHF.

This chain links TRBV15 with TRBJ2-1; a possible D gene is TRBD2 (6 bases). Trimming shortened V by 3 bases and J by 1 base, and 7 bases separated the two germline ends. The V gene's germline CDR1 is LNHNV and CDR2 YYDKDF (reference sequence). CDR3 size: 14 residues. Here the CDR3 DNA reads TGTGCCACCAGCAGGGAGGGGTCCTACAATGAGCAGTTCTTC. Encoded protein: CATSREGSYNEQFF.

DNA of the CDR3: TGTGCCAGCAGCGCCGGGACAGTTATGCAGTACTTC. Translated, it gives CASSAGTVMQYF. The chain has TRBV14 and TRBJ2-7; 7 bases match TRBD1. Germline CDR1 reads SGHDN; CDR2 reads FVKESK. This CDR3 region has 12 residues. V shed 5 bases and J 9 bases; nucleotides not matched to a gene: 7.

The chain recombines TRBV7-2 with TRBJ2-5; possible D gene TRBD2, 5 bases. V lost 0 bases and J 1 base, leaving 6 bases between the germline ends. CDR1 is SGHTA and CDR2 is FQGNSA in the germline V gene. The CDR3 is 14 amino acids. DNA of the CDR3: TGTGCCAGCAGCTTAGCGGGAGCCCAAGAGACCCAGTACTTC. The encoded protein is CASSLAGAQETQYF.

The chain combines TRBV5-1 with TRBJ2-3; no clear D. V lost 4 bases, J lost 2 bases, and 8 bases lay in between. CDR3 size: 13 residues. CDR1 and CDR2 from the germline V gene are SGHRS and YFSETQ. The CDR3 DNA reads TGCGCCAGCAGCCTTGTCCCCACAGATACGCAGTATTTT. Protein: CASSLVPTDTQYF.

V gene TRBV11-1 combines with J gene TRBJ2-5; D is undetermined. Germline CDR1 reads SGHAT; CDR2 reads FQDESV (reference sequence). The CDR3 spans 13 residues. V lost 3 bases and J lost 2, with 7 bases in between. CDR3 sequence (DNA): TGTGCCAGCAGCTTGACACTTCAAGAGACCCAGTACTTC. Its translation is CASSLTLQETQYF.

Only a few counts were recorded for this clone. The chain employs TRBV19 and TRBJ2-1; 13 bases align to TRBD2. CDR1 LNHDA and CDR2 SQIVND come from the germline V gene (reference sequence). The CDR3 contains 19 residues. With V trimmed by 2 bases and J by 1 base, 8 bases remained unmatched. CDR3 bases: TGTGCCAGTAGTATACAGCGACTAGCGGGAGGAGGTTCCTACAATGAGCAGTTCTTC. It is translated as CASSIQRLAGGGSYNEQFF.

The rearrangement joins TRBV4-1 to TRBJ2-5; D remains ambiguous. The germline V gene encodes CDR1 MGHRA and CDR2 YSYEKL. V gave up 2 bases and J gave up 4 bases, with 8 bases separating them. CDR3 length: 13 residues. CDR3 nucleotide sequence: TGCGCCAGCAGCCAACTCGGGTTAGAGACCCAGTACTTC. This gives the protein CASSQLGLETQYF.

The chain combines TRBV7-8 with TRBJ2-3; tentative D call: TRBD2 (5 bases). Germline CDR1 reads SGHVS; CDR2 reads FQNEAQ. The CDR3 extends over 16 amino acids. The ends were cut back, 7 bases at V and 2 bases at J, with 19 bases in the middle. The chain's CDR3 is CASIQGPAGNTDTQYF. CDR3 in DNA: TGTGCCAGCATTCAAGGACCGGCGGGTAACACAGATACGCAGTATTTT.

Here the CDR3 DNA reads TGTGCCAGCAACCCTTGGAAGGGGCACACCGGGGAGCTGTTTTTT. Translating gives CASNPWKGHTGELFF. The chain has TRBV6-1 and TRBJ2-2, with D possibly being TRBD1 (5 bases). Germline V gene sequence: CDR1 MNHNS, CDR2 SASEGT. This CDR3 contains 15 residues. V lost 7 bases and J lost 3, with 15 bases in between.

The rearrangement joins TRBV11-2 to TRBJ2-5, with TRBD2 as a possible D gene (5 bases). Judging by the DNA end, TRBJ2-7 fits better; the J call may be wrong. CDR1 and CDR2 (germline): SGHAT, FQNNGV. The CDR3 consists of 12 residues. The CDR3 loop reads CASSFRRDEQYF. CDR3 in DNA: TGTGCCAGCAGCTTTCGGCGGGACGAGCAGTACTTC.

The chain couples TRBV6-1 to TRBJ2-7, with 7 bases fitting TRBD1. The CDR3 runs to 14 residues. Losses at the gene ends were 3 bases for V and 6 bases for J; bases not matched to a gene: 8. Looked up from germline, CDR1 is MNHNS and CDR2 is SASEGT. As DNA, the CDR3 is TGTGCCAGCAGTGATAGACAGGGACGTAGCGAGCAGTACTTC. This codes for CASSDRQGRSEQYF.

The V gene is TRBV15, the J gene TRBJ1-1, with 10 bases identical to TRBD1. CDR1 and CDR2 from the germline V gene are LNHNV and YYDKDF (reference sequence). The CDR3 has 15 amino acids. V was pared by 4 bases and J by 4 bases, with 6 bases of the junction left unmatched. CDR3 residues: CATSTTGGWSTEAFF. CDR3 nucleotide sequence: TGTGCCACCAGCACGACAGGGGGCTGGAGCACTGAAGCTTTCTTT. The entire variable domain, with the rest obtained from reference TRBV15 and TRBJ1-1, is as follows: DAMVIQNPRYQVTQFGKPVTLSCSQTLNHNVMYWYQQKSSQAPKLLFHYYDKDFNNEADTPDNFQSRRPNTSFCFLDIRSPGLGDTAMYLCATSTTGGWSTEAFFGQGTRLTVV.

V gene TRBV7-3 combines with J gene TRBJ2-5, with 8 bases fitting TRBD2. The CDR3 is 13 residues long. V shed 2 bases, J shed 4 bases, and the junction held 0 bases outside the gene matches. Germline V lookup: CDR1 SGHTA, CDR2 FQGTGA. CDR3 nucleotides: TGTGCCAGCAGCTTAGCGGGAGGAGAGACCCAGTACTTC. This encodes CASSLAGGETQYF.

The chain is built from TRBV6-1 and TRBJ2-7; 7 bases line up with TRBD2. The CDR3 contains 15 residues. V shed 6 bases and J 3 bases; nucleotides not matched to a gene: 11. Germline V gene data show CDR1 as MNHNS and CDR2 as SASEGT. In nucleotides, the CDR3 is TGTGCCAGCAGGGGAGGGACCCTTATAAACTACGAGCAGTACTTC. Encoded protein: CASRGGTLINYEQYF.

CDR3 region: CASTPGPQGTQYF. The CDR3 DNA is TGTGCCAGCACCCCGGGTCCTCAGGGGACCCAGTACTTC. J is TRBJ2-5 and V is TRBV6-5; a weak D match, TRBD1 (5 bases). The germline CDR1 and CDR2 sequences are MNHEY and SVGAGI. The CDR3 is 13 residues long. V was clipped by 7 bases and J by 7 bases, with 16 bases between them.